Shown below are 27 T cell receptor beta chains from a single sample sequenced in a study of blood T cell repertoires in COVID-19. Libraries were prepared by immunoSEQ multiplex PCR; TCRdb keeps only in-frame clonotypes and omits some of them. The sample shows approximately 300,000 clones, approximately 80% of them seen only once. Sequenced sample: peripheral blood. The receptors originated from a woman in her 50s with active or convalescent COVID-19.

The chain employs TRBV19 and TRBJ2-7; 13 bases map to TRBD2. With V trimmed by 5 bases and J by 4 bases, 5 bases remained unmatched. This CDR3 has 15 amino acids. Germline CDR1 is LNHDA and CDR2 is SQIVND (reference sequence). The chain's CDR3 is CASSGRTSGRYEQYF. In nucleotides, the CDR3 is TGTGCCAGTAGTGGCCGGACTAGCGGGAGATACGAGCAGTACTTC.

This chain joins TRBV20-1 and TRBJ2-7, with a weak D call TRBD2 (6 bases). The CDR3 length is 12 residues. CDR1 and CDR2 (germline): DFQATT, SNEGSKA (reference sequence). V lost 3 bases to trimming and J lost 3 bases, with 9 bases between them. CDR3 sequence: CSASRESYEQYF. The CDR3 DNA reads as TGCAGTGCTAGTCGGGAGAGCTACGAGCAGTACTTC.

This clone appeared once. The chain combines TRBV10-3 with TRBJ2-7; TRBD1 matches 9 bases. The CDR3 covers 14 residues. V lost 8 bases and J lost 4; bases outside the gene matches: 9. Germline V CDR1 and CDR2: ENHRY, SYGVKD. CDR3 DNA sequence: TGTGCCATCGCCCAAGGAGGACAGGGGTACGAGCAGTACTTC. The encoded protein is CAIAQGGQGYEQYF.

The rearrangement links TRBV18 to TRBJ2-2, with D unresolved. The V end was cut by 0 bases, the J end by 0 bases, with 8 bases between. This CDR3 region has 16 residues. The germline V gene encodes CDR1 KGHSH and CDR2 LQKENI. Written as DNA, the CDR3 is TGTGCCAGCTCACCACCGGAGCTGACGAACACCGGGGAGCTGTTTTTT. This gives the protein CASSPPELTNTGELFF.

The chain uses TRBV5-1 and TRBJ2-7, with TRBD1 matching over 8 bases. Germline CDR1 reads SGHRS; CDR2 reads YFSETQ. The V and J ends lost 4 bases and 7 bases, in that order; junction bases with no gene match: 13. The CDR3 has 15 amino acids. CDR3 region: CASSRIGQGTQEQYF. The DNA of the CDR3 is TGCGCCAGCAGCCGCATCGGACAGGGAACGCAGGAGCAGTACTTC.

This CDR3 is CASNRDLSNQPQHF. The CDR3 DNA reads TGTGCCAGCAACAGGGACCTTAGCAATCAGCCCCAGCATTTT. V gene TRBV2 combines with J gene TRBJ1-5; tentative D call: TRBD1 (6 bases). The CDR3 has 14 amino acids. Germline V lookup: CDR1 SNHLY, CDR2 FYNNEI. Trimming cost V 7 bases and J 0 bases, with 10 bases left between them.

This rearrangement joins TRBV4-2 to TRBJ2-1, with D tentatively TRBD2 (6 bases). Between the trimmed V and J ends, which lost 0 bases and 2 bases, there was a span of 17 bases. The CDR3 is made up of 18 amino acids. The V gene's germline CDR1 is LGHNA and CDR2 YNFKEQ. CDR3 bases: TGTGCCAGCAGCCAAGACGTCTCACGGGACTCGCCCTACAATGAGCAGTTCTTC. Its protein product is CASSQDVSRDSPYNEQFF.

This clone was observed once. The CDR3 bases are TGTGCCAGCCAAATCTTAGAGGGCACTGAAGCTTTCTTT. It yields the protein CASQILEGTEAFF. The chain employs TRBV6-5 and TRBJ1-1, with D uncertain. The germline CDR1 and CDR2 sequences are MNHEY and SVGAGI. The CDR3 sequence is 13 residues long. The V end lost 8 bases, the J end lost 4 bases, and 14 bases lay between the germline ends.

CDR3 DNA sequence: TGCGCCAGCAGCCAAGATAGAACCAGGCTCTCCTACAATGAGCAGTTCTTC. Residues: CASSQDRTRLSYNEQFF. The V call is TRBV4-1, the J call TRBJ2-1; D is unresolved. V was pared by 0 bases and J by 0 bases, with 12 bases between. The V gene's germline CDR1 is MGHRA and CDR2 YSYEKL. This CDR3 comprises 17 residues.

Here the CDR3 reads CASSPDSYSNQPQHF. The CDR3 nucleotides are TGTGCCAGCTCACCGGACAGCTATAGCAATCAGCCCCAGCATTTT. The chain employs TRBV2 and TRBJ1-5, with D perhaps matching TRBD1 (6 bases). Germline-derived CDR1 and CDR2 are SNHLY and FYNNEI. The CDR3 has 15 amino acids. Trimming cost V 8 bases and J 0 bases, with 14 bases left between them.

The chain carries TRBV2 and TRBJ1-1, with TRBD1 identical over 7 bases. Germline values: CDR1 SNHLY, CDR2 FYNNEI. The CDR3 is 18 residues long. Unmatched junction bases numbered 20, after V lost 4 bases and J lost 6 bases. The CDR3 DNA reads TGTGCCAGCAGTGTTAGTGCGCGACAGGGCTCTTATTCCTCTGAAGCTTTCTTT. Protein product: CASSVSARQGSYSSEAFF.

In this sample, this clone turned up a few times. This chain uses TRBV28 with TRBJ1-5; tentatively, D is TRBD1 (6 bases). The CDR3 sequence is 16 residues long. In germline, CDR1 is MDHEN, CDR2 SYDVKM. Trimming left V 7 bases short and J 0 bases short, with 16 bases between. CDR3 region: CASTGDNLNSNQPQHF. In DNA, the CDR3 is TGTGCCAGCACCGGGGACAATCTAAATAGCAATCAGCCCCAGCATTTT.

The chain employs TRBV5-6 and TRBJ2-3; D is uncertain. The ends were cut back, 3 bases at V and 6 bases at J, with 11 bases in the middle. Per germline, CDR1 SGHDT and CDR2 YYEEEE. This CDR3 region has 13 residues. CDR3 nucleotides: TGTGCCAGCAGCTGGGCCATAGGTGATACGCAGTATTTT. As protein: CASSWAIGDTQYF.

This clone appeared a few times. CDR3 coding DNA: TGTGCCAGCAGTGTTGGACTAGCGGGAGTTAGGGAGACCCAGTACTTC. Amino acid sequence: CASSVGLAGVRETQYF. The rearrangement links TRBV6-1 to TRBJ2-5; 13 bases align to TRBD2. V shed 4 bases and J 5 bases; nucleotides not matched to a gene: 7. Per germline, CDR1 MNHNS and CDR2 SASEGT. CDR3 size: 16 residues.

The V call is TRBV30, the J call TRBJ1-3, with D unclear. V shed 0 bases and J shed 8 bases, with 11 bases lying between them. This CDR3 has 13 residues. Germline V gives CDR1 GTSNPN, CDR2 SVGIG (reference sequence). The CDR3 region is CAWSVGSPDTIYF. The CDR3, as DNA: TGTGCCTGGAGTGTCGGTAGCCCAGACACCATATATTTT.

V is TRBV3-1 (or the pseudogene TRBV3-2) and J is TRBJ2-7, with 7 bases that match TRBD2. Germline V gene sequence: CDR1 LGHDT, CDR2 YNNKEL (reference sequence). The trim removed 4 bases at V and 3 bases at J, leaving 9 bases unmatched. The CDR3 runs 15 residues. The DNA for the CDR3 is TGTGCCAGCAGCCCAAGGAGCGGGGCTAACTACGAGCAGTACTTC. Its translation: CASSPRSGANYEQYF.

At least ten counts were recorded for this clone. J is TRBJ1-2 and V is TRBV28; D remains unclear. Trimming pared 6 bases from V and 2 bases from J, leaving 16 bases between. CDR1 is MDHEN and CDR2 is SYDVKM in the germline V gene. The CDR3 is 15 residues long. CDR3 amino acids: CASSTTFHPNYGYTF. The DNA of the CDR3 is TGTGCCAGCAGCACGACATTCCATCCCAACTATGGCTACACCTTC.

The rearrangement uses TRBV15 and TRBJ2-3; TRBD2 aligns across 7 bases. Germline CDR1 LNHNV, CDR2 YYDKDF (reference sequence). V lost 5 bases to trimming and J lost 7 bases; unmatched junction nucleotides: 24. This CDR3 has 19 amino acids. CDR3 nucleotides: TGTGCCACCAGCGGGGGGGGACTGATACGATTCAATGAAAGAAATACGCAGTATTTT. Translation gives CATSGGGLIRFNERNTQYF.

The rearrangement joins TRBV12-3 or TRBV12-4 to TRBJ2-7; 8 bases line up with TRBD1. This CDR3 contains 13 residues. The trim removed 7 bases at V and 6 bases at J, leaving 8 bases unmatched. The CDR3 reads CASTPGGAGEQYF. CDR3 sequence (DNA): TGTGCCAGCACCCCAGGGGGCGCGGGCGAGCAGTACTTC.

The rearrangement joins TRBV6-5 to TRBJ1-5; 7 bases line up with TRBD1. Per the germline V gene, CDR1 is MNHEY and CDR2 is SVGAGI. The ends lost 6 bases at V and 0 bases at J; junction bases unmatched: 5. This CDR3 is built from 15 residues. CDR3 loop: CASRGQPDSNQPQHF. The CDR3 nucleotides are TGTGCCAGCAGGGGACAGCCCGATAGCAATCAGCCCCAGCATTTT.

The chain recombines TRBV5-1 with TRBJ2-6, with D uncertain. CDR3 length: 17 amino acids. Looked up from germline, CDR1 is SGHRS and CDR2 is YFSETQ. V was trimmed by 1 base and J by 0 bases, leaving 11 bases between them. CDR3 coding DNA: TGCGCCAGCAGCTTGAATCCCTATGACTCTGGGGCCAACGTCCTGACTTTC. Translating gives CASSLNPYDSGANVLTF.

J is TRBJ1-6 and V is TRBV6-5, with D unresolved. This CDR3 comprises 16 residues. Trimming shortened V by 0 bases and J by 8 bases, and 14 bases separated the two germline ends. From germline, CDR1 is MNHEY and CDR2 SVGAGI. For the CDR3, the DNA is TGTGCCAGCAGTTACTCGCCTCTACGGGGTTATTCACCCCTCCACTTT. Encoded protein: CASSYSPLRGYSPLHF.

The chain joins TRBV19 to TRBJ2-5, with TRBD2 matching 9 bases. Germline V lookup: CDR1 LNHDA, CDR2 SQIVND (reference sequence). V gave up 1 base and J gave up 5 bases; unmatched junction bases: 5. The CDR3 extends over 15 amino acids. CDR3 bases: TGTGCCAGTAGTATAGGCGCTAGCGGGAAGGAGACCCAGTACTTC. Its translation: CASSIGASGKETQYF.

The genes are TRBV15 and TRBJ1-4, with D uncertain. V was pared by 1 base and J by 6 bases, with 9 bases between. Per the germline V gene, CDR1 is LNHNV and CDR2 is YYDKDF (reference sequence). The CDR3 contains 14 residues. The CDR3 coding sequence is TGTGCCACCAGCAGAGTTGCTGTAGATGAAAAACTGTTTTTT. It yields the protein CATSRVAVDEKLFF.

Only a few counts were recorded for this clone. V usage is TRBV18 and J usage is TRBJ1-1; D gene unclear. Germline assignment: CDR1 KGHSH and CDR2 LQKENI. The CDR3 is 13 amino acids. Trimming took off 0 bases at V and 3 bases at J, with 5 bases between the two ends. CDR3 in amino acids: CASSPPFDTEAFF. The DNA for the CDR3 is TGTGCCAGCTCACCACCCTTCGACACTGAAGCTTTCTTT. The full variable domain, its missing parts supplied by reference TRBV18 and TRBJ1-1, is NAGVMQNPRHLVRRRGQEARLRCSPMKGHSHVYWYRQLPEEGLKFMVYLQKENIIDESGMPKERFSAEFPKEGPSILRIQQVVRGDSAAYFCASSPPFDTEAFFGQGTRLTVV.

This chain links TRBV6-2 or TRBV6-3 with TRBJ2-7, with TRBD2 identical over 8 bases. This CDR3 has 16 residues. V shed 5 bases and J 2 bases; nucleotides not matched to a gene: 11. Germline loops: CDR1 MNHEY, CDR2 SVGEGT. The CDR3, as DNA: TGTGCCAGCAGTCCCCTGGGAGCGGGAGCGCCCTACGAGCAGTACTTC. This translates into CASSPLGAGAPYEQYF.

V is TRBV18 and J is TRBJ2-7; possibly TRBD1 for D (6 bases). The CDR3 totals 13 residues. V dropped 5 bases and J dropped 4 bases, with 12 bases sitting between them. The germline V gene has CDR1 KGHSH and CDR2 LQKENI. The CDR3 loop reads CASSADRQYEQYF. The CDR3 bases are TGTGCCAGCTCAGCAGACAGGCAGTACGAGCAGTACTTC.